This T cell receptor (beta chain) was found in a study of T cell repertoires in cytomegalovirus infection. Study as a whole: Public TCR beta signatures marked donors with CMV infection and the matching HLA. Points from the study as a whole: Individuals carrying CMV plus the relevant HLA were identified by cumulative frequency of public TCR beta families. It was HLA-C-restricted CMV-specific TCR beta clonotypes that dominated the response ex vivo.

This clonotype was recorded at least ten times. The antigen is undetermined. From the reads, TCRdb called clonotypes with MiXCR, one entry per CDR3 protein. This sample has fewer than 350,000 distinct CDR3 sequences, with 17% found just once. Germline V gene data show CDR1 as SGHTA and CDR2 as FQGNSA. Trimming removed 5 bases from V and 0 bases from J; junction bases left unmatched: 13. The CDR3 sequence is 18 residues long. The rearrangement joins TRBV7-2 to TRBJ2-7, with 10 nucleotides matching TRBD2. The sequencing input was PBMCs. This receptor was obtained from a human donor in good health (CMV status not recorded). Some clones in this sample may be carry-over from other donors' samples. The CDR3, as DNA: TGTGCCAGCAGCCCTCAGGCTAGCGGGGGACTTATCTCCTACGAGCAGTACTTC. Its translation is CASSPQASGGLISYEQYF.